Reported below is one TCR beta chain. What it binds is unknown. These data originate in a study of cytomegalovirus exposure and HLA in healthy donors. Per the germline V gene, CDR1 is SGDLS and CDR2 is YYNGEE. The CDR3 runs to 15 residues. The V and J ends lost 3 bases and 4 bases, in that order; junction bases with no gene match: 7. Study-wide points: The study flagged around 150 TCR beta chains as cytomegalovirus-associated. A later analysis reportedly found that, within productive TCRs, an Asian-associated ancestry cluster had fewer N-insertions than the mean observed across the roughly 630 donors. In a later analysis, parvovirus B19, influenza, CMV and Epstein-Barr virus appeared linked to several top co-occurrence clusters.

PCR amplification relied on 60 Vbeta primers (plus 13 Jbeta primers). Sequencing used immunoSEQ multiplex PCR; TCRdb keeps in-frame clones, though not all of them. Seen here are roughly 130,000 clones, 65% to 90% observed once, and the top ten hold about 2.7%. The J gene is TRBJ1-1, the V gene TRBV9, with TRBD1 identical over 9 bases. The sequencing sample was made of PBMCs. The source of this sequence is a woman aged 18-35 years in good health and CMV-seropositive. This CDR3 is CASSESGTGSTEAFF. CDR3 bases: TGTGCCAGCAGCGAAAGCGGGACAGGGAGCACTGAAGCTTTCTTT.